The rows below give T cell receptor beta chains drawn from one sample of a study of blood T cell repertoires in COVID-19. Profiling relied on immunoSEQ multiplex PCR, and the TCRdb table lists in-frame clones only, not all of them. In the table there are around 300,000 clones, 85% to 90% of which are singletons. The specimen was PBMCs or T cells enriched from blood (not recorded which). Receptor source: a woman younger than 30 with acute COVID-19. Each CDR3 is given with its conserved first and last residue. D genes are given only for firm matches. Clone size is given for some rows only: seen once, a few or many times, or a class if the clone is expanded.

d_gene	v_gene	j_gene	abundance	CDR3nt	CDR3aa
.	TRBV10-3	TRBJ2-3	once	TGTGCCATCAGTGAGTCCAAAGGAGGGGTGGTCAGCACAGATACGCAGTATTTT	CAISESKGGVVSTDTQYF
.	TRBV6-5	TRBJ1-6	.	TGTGCCAGCAGGAAGGAGACGACAGTTAATTCACCCCTCCACTTT	CASRKETTVNSPLHF
TRBD2	TRBV3-1/TRBV3-2	TRBJ2-3	.	TGTGCCAGCAGCCAAGGACTAGCGGGAGCCGCAGATACGCAGTATTTT	CASSQGLAGAADTQYF
TRBD1	TRBV5-1	TRBJ2-4	.	TGCGCCAGCAGCAAAAGCCCGACAGGGTCGTTAGAAAACATTCAGTACTTC	CASSKSPTGSLENIQYF
TRBD2	TRBV10-1	TRBJ2-7	few	TGCGCCAGCAGTGAGTTCCCTAGCGGGAGGGCTTACGAGCAGTACTTC	CASSEFPSGRAYEQYF
.	TRBV19	TRBJ2-1	.	TGTGCCAGTAGTAGAGAGGGGGGAAGCTCCCCCTCCTACAATGAGCAGTTCTTC	CASSREGGSSPSYNEQFF
TRBD1	TRBV19	TRBJ1-2	once	TGTGCCAGTAGGTCTACCGGGACAGGAGTCCGCTATGGCTACACCTTC	CASRSTGTGVRYGYTF
.	TRBV18	TRBJ2-3	.	TGTGCCAGCTCACCAATGCGAGATAAGCTCACAGATACGCAGTATTTT	CASSPMRDKLTDTQYF
.	TRBV5-1	TRBJ2-7	.	TGCGCCAGCAGCTTGAGGGAGTACGAGCAGTACTTC	CASSLREYEQYF
TRBD2	TRBV10-1	TRBJ2-3	few	TGCGCCAGCAGCCAAGGACTAGCGGGAGGTACAGATACGCAGTATTTT	CASSQGLAGGTDTQYF
.	TRBV7-9	TRBJ2-1	.	TGTGCCAGCAGCTTTCAGGCAAACTCCTACAATGAGCAGTTCTTC	CASSFQANSYNEQFF
.	TRBV3-1/TRBV3-2	TRBJ1-3	.	TGTGCCAGCAGCCAAGGGACAGCTGGAAACACCATATATTTT	CASSQGTAGNTIYF
.	TRBV19	TRBJ1-1	.	TGTGCCAGTAGTATAGATGGGGGCCCGGCCACTGAAGCTTTCTTT	CASSIDGGPATEAFF
TRBD1	TRBV28	TRBJ2-5	.	TGTGCCAGCATGTACCGTGTGGGGACAGAACAAAGAGAGACCCAGTACTTC	CASMYRVGTEQRETQYF
.	TRBV11-2	TRBJ2-7	.	TGTGCCAGCAGATCTCCGGTTAACGAGCAGTACTTC	CASRSPVNEQYF